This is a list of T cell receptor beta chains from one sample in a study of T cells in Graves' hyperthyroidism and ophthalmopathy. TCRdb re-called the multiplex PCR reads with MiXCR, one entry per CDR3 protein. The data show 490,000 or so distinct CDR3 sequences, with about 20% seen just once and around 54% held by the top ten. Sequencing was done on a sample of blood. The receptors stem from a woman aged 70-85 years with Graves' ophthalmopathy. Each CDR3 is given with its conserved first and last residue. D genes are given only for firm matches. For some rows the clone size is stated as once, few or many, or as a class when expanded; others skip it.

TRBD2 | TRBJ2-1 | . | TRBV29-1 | CSGGEGLAGGFAPYNEQFF | TGCAGCGGCGGTGAGGGACTAGCGGGAGGGTTTGCCCCCTACAATGAGCAGTTCTTC
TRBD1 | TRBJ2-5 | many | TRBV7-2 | CASNPGQQETQYF | TGTGCCAGCAACCCGGGACAGCAAGAGACCCAGTACTTC
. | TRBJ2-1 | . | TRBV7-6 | CASSLRVDEQFF | TGTGCCAGCAGCTTAAGGGTAGATGAGCAGTTCTTC
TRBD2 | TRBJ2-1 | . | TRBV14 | CASSHRGAGGRIYNEQFF | TGTGCCAGCAGCCACCGGGGGGCCGGCGGGAGGATCTACAATGAGCAGTTCTTC
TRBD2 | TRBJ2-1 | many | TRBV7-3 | CASSPAGGYEQFF | TGTGCCAGCAGCCCAGCGGGAGGTTATGAGCAGTTCTTC
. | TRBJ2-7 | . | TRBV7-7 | CASRPVLQNEQYF | TGTGCTAGCAGACCCGTGCTACAGAACGAGCAGTACTTC
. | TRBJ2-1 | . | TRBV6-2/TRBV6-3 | CASSYSGLINEQFF | TGTGCCAGCAGTTACTCGGGACTTATCAATGAGCAGTTCTTC
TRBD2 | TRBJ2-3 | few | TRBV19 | CASSRKVAGGSSTRTDTQYF | TGTGCCAGTAGTCGGAAGGTAGCGGGGGGCTCATCGACACGCACAGATACGCAGTATTTT
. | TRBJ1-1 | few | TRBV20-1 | CSARRVNTEAFF | TGCAGTGCTAGACGAGTAAACACTGAAGCTTTCTTT
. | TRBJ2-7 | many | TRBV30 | CAWKDVHSSYEQYF | TGTGCCTGGAAGGACGTACACAGCTCCTACGAGCAGTACTTC
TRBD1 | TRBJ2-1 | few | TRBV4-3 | CASSQDPRGQRQFF | TGCGCCAGCAGCCAAGACCCCAGGGGGCAACGTCAGTTCTTC
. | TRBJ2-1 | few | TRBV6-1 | CASSILGNEQFF | TGTGCCAGCAGCATACTGGGCAATGAGCAGTTCTTC
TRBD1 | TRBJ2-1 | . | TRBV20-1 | CSAKEGTGNFNEQFF | TGCAGTGCCAAAGAGGGGACAGGGAACTTCAATGAGCAGTTCTTC
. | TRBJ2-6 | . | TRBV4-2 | CASSRRNSGHGSGANVLTF | TGTGCCAGCAGCCGAAGGAATTCCGGACACGGCTCTGGGGCCAACGTCCTGACTTTC
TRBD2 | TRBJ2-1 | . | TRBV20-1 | CSARSGRADNEQFF | TGCAGTGCCCGTAGCGGGAGGGCAGACAATGAGCAGTTCTTC
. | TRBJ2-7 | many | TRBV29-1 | CSVESEGESYEQYF | TGCAGCGTTGAATCTGAGGGGGAATCCTACGAGCAGTACTTC
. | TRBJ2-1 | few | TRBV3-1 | CASSQEDIALGGEQFF | TGTGCCAGCAGCCAGGAAGATATAGCACTAGGAGGTGAGCAGTTCTTC
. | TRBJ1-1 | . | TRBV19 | CASTKRSHLTEAFF | TGTGCCAGTACAAAGAGGTCTCATCTTACTGAAGCTTTCTTT
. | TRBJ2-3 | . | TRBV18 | CASSPEIPRIATDTQYF | TGTGCCAGCTCACCAGAGATTCCCCGCATCGCCACAGATACGCAGTATTTT
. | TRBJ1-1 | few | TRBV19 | CASTHRVGTEAFF | TGTGCCAGTACTCACAGGGTAGGAACTGAAGCTTTCTTT
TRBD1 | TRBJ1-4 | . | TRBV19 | CASSIGQGREKLFF | TGTGCCAGTAGTATCGGACAGGGAAGAGAAAAACTGTTTTTT
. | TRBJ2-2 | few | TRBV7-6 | CASSLTAPGELFF | TGTGCCAGCAGCTTAACTGCGCCCGGGGAGCTGTTTTTT
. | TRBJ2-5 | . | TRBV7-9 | CASTLAGQETQCF | TGTGCCAGCACCCTAGCAGGCCAAGAGACCCAGTGCTTC
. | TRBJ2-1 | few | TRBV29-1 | CSAAGVNEQFF | TGCAGCGCGGCAGGGGTCAATGAGCAGTTCTTC
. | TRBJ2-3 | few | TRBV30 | CAWTNQPTDTQYF | TGTGCCTGGACTAATCAGCCGACAGATACGCAGTATTTT
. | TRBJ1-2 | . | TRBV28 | CASRLPGNYGYTF | TGTGCCAGCAGATTACCGGGAAACTATGGCTACACCTTC
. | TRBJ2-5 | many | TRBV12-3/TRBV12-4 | CASSSVGTAQETQYF | TGTGCCAGCAGTTCGGTAGGGACCGCTCAAGAGACCCAGTACTTC
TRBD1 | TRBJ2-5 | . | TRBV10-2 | CASSENRGRQETQYF | TGCGCCAGCAGTGAGAACAGGGGGCGCCAAGAGACCCAGTACTTC
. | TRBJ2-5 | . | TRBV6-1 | CASSKGSQETQYF | TGTGCCAGCAGTAAAGGGTCCCAAGAGACCCAGTACTTC
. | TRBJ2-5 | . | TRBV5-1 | CASSYQGQETQYF | TGCGCCAGCAGCTACCAGGGACAAGAGACCCAGTACTTC
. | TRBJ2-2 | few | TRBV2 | CASSSSSWGAGELFF | TGTGCCAGCAGCTCCTCCAGCTGGGGGGCCGGGGAGCTGTTTTTT
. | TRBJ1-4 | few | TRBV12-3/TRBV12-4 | CASSLGGREEKLFF | TGTGCCAGCAGTTTGGGGGGGAGGGAAGAAAAACTGTTTTTT
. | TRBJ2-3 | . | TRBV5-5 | CASSWSGIGSGTDTQYF | TGTGCCAGCAGCTGGTCAGGTATAGGGTCGGGCACAGATACGCAGTATTTT
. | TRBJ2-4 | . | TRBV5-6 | CASAGQLLAKNIQYF | TGTGCCAGCGCAGGACAGCTCCTAGCCAAAAACATTCAGTACTTC
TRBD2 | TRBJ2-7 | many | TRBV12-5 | CASGSLPGLAPYEQYF | TGTGCTAGTGGCTCACTTCCGGGACTAGCGCCCTACGAGCAGTACTTC
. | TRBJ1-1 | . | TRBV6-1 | CASTQPPGAEAFF | TGTGCCAGCACACAGCCGCCGGGCGCTGAAGCTTTCTTT
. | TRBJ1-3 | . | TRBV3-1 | CASSHLGIAGNTIYF | TGTGCCAGCAGCCATTTAGGGATTGCTGGAAACACCATATATTTT
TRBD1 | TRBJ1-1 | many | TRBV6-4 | CASSVDGQGNTEAFF | TGTGCCAGCAGCGTCGACGGACAGGGGAACACTGAAGCTTTCTTT
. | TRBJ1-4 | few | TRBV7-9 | CASSDPGTPDEKLFF | TGTGCCAGCAGCGACCCCGGGACGCCTGATGAAAAACTGTTTTTT
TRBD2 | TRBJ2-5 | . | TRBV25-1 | CASSESGGAMYF | TGTGCCAGCAGTGAGTCGGGGGGGGCCATGTACTTC
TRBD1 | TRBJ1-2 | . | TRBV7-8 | CASSSPDRGLSKLYGYTF | TGTGCCAGCAGCTCCCCGGACAGGGGGCTGAGCAAACTCTATGGCTACACCTTC
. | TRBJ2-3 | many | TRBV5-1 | CASSLGGSTDTQYF | TGTGCCAGCAGTTTGGGTGGCAGTACAGATACGCAGTATTTT
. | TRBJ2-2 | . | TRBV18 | CASSPLIVSWNTGELFF | TGTGCCAGCTCACCACTTATAGTATCGTGGAACACCGGGGAGCTGTTTTTT
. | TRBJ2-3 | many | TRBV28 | CASSQKNTQYF | TGTGCCAGCAGTCAAAAGAATACGCAGTATTTT
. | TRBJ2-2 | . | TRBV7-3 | CASSSTGINTGELFF | TGTGCCAGCAGTTCTACCGGGATAAACACCGGGGAGCTGTTTTTT
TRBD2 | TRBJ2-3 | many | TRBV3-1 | CASSQRWSGRTDTQYF | TGTGCCAGCAGCCAACGTTGGAGCGGGAGGACAGATACGCAGTATTTT
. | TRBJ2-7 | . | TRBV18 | CASSLATYEQYF | TGTGCCAGCTCACTTGCAACCTACGAGCAGTACTTC
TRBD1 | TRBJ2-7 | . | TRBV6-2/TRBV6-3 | CASRTGTVYEQYF | TGTGCCAGCAGGACCGGGACAGTCTACGAGCAGTACTTC
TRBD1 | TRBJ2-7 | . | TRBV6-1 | CTSSQYRGQTYEQYF | TGTACCAGCAGTCAATACAGGGGGCAAACCTACGAGCAGTACTTC
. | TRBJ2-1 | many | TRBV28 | CASSFTPVINEQFF | TGTGCCAGCAGTTTCACCCCGGTGATCAATGAGCAGTTCTTC
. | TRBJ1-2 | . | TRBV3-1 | CASSPGIGDYGYTF | TGTGCCAGCAGCCCAGGGATTGGCGACTATGGCTACACCTTC